This T cell receptor beta chain was obtained from a study of cytomegalovirus exposure and HLA in healthy donors. Looking at the study overall: The platform used for the 95 to 150 validation repertoires matched that of the 666 first-cohort repertoires, a later analysis reported. Notes on the study in general: Confirmation in vitro established that a few CMV-associated chains were specific for CMV antigens. Across donors, most TCRs were seen rarely, yet some public ones were widespread. Cytomegalovirus association was assigned to about 150 TCR beta chains.

Assay: immunoSEQ multiplex PCR; the TCRdb copy retains only in-frame clones and omits some. The data contain 230,000 or so clones, around 90% of them singletons. As concerns this clone: Its antigen is unknown.

This CDR3 comprises 17 residues. Per germline, CDR1 LNHDA and CDR2 SQIVND (reference sequence). Trimming left V 3 bases short and J 3 bases short, with 21 bases between. The sequence came from a woman aged 18-29 years in good health and CMV-seronegative. Material for sequencing was PBMCs. This chain uses TRBV19 with TRBJ2-7, with a weak D call TRBD1 (6 bases). CDR3 region: CASSIERRDTEFYEQYF. CDR3 bases: TGTGCCAGTAGTATCGAACGCCGGGACACGGAGTTCTACGAGCAGTACTTC.